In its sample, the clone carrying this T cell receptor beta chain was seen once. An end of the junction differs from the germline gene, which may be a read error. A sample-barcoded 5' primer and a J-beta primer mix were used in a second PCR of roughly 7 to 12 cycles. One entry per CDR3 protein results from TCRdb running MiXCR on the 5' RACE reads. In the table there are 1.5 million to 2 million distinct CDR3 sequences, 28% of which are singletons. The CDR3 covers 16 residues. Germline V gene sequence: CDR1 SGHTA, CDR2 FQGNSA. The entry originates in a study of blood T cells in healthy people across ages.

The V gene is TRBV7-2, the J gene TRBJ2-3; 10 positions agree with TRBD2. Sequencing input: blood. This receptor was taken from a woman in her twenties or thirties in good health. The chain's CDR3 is CSSSSLAGGSTDTQYF. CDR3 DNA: TGTTCCAGCAGCTCCTTAGCGGGAGGTAGCACAGATACGCAGTATTTT.